This entry is about one TCR beta chain. This specimen belongs to a study of blood T cell repertoires in COVID-19. Study in general: COVID-19 samples collected from the United States, Italy and Spain covered acute and convalescent phases. Sample material is recorded as cDNA or gDNA derived from T cells, B-cell-depleted T cells, or PBMCs.

Source study methods: Amplification of reference gene primers was used by the study to estimate nucleated cell counts. Assay used: immunoSEQ multiplex PCR; TCRdb lists only in-frame clones, some missing. V and J calls and clone size are copied from that table; D and trimming were computed from the DNA. The data contain around 300,000 clones, roughly nine tenths of them singletons. The source is a woman aged 40-49 years who had recovered from COVID-19. The sequenced sample consisted of peripheral blood.

The CDR3 spells CSVEDAGRLETQYF. CDR3 sequence (DNA): TGCAGCGTTGAAGACGCGGGACGGCTGGAGACCCAGTACTTC. The chain uses TRBV29-1 and TRBJ2-5; perhaps TRBD2 as D (6 bases). CDR3 size: 14 residues. Trimming stripped 0 bases from V and 5 bases from J, with 13 bases between. The germline V gene has CDR1 SQVTM and CDR2 ANQGSEA.